The clone carrying this T cell receptor (beta chain) occurred a few times. This sample's time point: healthy volunteer bleed at 2 weeks. The study extracted total RNA from unfractionated whole blood. Separate cDNA molecules received unique molecular identifiers, which the library attached to them. TCRdb re-analysed the RACE reads in MiXCR, keeping a single row per CDR3 protein. The sample carries under 95,000 distinct CDR3 sequences, around 9% recorded once. The data were taken from a study of human T cells and chemical hapten exposure. Background on the study: Per-sample TCR yield variation was attributed mainly to small pooled library volume differences.

The TCR comes from a female donor in good health. Some clones in this sample may be carry-over from other donors' samples. The sample was whole blood.

For the CDR3, the DNA is TGTGCCAGCAGTGACGGTGGGGGACTAGCGGGAGTGGACACCGGGGAGCTGTTTTTT. This codes for CASSDGGGLAGVDTGELFF. The chain employs TRBV6-1 and TRBJ2-2; 14 bases agree with TRBD2. Germline values: CDR1 MNHNS, CDR2 SASEGT. The CDR3 consists of 19 residues. Trimming removed 3 bases from V and 3 bases from J; junction bases left unmatched: 9.